The TCR beta chain described here comes from a study of blood T cell repertoires in COVID-19 (dated by TCRdb to about 2020). Regarding the complete study: The collaborator samples originated in the United States, Italy and Spain and spanned the acute and convalescent phases of COVID-19. The repertoires were released in a freely available public database meant as a resource for research on the immune response to SARS-CoV-2. HLA class I and class II types, where available, came from metadata supplied by the sample provider rather than from assay-based typing. The sample metadata nearly always contained a de-identified subject ID, COVID-19 status, age in years and sex. Deeply sampled blood TCRbeta repertoires from subjects exposed to, actively infected with, or recovered from COVID-19 were included in the dataset. The samples were drawn from two sources: the first 160 participants of the ongoing ImmuneRACE study, and 1,254 subjects contributed by 6 global collaborators. The prospective study material was composed of cDNA or gDNA derived from T cells, B-cell-depleted T cells, or PBMCs.

Whole blood was collected in K2EDTA tubes by collaborating institutions according to the institutions' own protocols. For TCRbeta analysis, collaborators shipped samples in one of three forms: frozen whole blood, isolated PBMCs, or DNA extracted from either of those sample types. The immunoSEQ Assay, a bias-controlled multiplex PCR, was used to amplify TCRbeta CDR3 regions from genomic DNA. The paper's data handling went like this. Nucleated cell counts per sample were estimated from amplification of reference gene primers within the assay. To quantify the absolute abundance of each unique TCRbeta CDR3 rearrangement, sequence reads were collapsed and filtered. For each sample, productive Simpson clonality was calculated as the square root of Simpson's diversity index over productive rearrangements. TCRdb took this table from immuneACCESS and kept in-frame rearrangements with V and J called. Such tables lack part of the clones; where checked against another copy, unresolved V genes explain under half of the gap, and the rest is unexplained. The V and J calls and clone size come from that table; D and trimming were worked out from the DNA. The sample profile shows approximately 70,000 clones; around 83% of them were found once. The top ten hold 3% to 5% of the sample.

The paper as a whole reports these results and caveats: How much clinical and demographic metadata was included differed by source and by participant, and the metadata was provided uncurated.

Reading the germline V gene gives CDR1 MNHEY and CDR2 SVGAGI. Inclusive of the bounding cysteine and phenylalanine, the CDR3 is 14 residues long. Here the CDR3 DNA is all that survives: 42 bases in frame from base 1. V is cut by 8 bases and J by 6 bases, and the space between the germline ends is 19 bases. Remarks on this clone: Its antigen has not been determined. Within one base of it there is no much larger clone, and no base qualities were kept.

The sequenced sample was peripheral blood. This TCR derives from a man in his 70s with active COVID-19. The sequence is built from TRBV6-5 and TRBJ1-1, with no confidently assigned D gene. CDR3 protein: CASPRRLESSEAFF. The DNA sequence is given as TGTGCCAGCCCCAGGAGGCTGGAGAGTTCTGAAGCTTTCTTT.